The TCR beta chain described here comes from a study of blood T cell repertoires in COVID-19. Here immunoSEQ multiplex PCR was the method, and the copy in TCRdb shows in-frame clones only, minus some. The sample records almost 95,000 clones, roughly 89% being singletons. The sample consisted of peripheral blood. This TCR was sampled from a woman aged 60-75 years with COVID-19, enrolled during active disease.

The CDR3 DNA is TGTGCCAGCAGTTACAGACAGGGCCCTGGAAACACCATATATTTT. Its protein product is CASSYRQGPGNTIYF. This sequence joins TRBV6-5 and TRBJ1-3, with TRBD1 matching over 7 bases. The CDR3 runs to 15 residues. Per the germline V gene, CDR1 is MNHEY and CDR2 is SVGAGI. Trimming removed 2 bases from V and 2 bases from J; junction bases left unmatched: 3.